The clone carrying this T cell receptor (beta chain) was counted at least ten times. This entry comes from a study of spatial heterogeneity in lung cancer. Overall study: Researchers sequenced follow-up PBMC samples if they had them, and these came a median of about 22 months after resection.

Carried by each TCR cDNA molecule was a unique molecular identifier. TCRdb passed the 5' RACE reads through MiXCR, listing each CDR3 protein once. Here the sample spans fewer than 60,000 distinct CDR3 sequences, 6.5% to 7.5% being singletons. Specified time point: blood at routine non-recurrence follow-up after resection. Whole RNA from tumor, nontumor lung or frozen PBMC was sequenced unsorted. This TCR derives from a female donor with early-stage non-small cell lung cancer. Specimen: PBMCs, collected at follow-up.

CDR3 in amino acids: CASSQFPVLTYEQYF. CDR3 nucleotides: TGTGCCAGCAGCCAATTCCCAGTCTTGACCTACGAGCAGTACTTC. The chain is built from TRBV14 and TRBJ2-7; D uncertain. The CDR3 sequence is 15 residues long. Trimming left V 2 bases short and J 2 bases short, with 13 bases between. Germline-derived CDR1 and CDR2 are SGHDN and FVKESK.